What follows are 6 T cell receptor beta chains derived from one specimen sequenced in a study of identifying expanded T cells in peripheral blood. Using immunoSEQ multiplex PCR, the repertoire was profiled, and TCRdb retains in-frame clones only, with some absent. The profile shows around 100,000 clones, about nine tenths of them singletons. Sequencing used blood. These receptors were obtained from a person between 18 and 69 years old in good health.

The chain recombines TRBV5-1 with TRBJ2-1, with TRBD2 matching over 10 bases. The V and J ends lost 4 bases and 5 bases, in that order; junction bases with no gene match: 12. This CDR3 is built from 17 residues. Germline lookup yields CDR1 SGHRS and CDR2 YFSETQ. CDR3 region: CASSPGIAGGPNNEQFF. As DNA, the CDR3 is TGCGCCAGCAGCCCCGGGATAGCGGGGGGCCCGAACAATGAGCAGTTCTTC.

The V gene is TRBV18, the J gene TRBJ1-3; D call uncertain. Per the germline V gene, CDR1 is KGHSH and CDR2 is LQKENI. The CDR3 spans 19 residues. V was clipped by 4 bases and J by 0 bases, with 22 bases between them. Here the CDR3 DNA reads TGTGCCAGCTCACAGACTCAGACCGGTCTCCGACGCTCTGGAAACACCATATATTTT. This translates into CASSQTQTGLRRSGNTIYF.

This clone was picked up a small number of times. This sequence joins TRBV7-3 and TRBJ2-3; no firm D call. The CDR3 is 14 amino acids. Germline assignment: CDR1 SGHTA and CDR2 FQGTGA. V lost 1 base to trimming and J lost 6 bases, with 11 bases between them. In DNA form, the CDR3 reads TGTGCCAGCAGCTTAAGCCCCGTGGGGGATACGCAGTATTTT. Residues: CASSLSPVGDTQYF.

This sequence joins TRBV19 and TRBJ1-5; D might be TRBD1 (5 bases). The ends were cut back, 3 bases at V and 0 bases at J, with 12 bases in the middle. The CDR3 contains 16 residues. Germline V CDR1 and CDR2: LNHDA, SQIVND (reference sequence). The CDR3 protein is CASSMRGTYSNQPQHF. For the CDR3, the DNA is TGTGCCAGTAGTATGCGGGGGACTTATAGCAATCAGCCCCAGCATTTT.

The V and J genes are TRBV5-1 and TRBJ2-5, with D hard to call. CDR1 and CDR2 (germline): SGHRS, YFSETQ. The CDR3 sequence is 14 residues long. V was cut by 0 bases and J by 1 base, with 7 bases left in between. CDR3 loop: CASSLGRSQETQYF. CDR3 nucleotide sequence: TGCGCCAGCAGCTTGGGGCGCAGCCAAGAGACCCAGTACTTC.

The J gene is TRBJ2-5, the V gene TRBV18; TRBD2 might be the D (5 bases). The ends were cut back, 3 bases at V and 3 bases at J, with 14 bases in the middle. The CDR3 sequence is 15 residues long. Germline-derived CDR1 and CDR2 are KGHSH and LQKENI. DNA of the CDR3: TGTGCCAGCTCACCTTCGGTATACGGGGAAGAGACCCAGTACTTC. As protein: CASSPSVYGEETQYF.